The sequence of this TCR beta chain was determined in a study of blood T cell repertoires in COVID-19 (dated by TCRdb to 2019 to 2021). In terms of the full investigation: Samples covering the acute and convalescent phases of COVID-19 were provided by collaborators in the United States, Italy and Spain. The sample metadata nearly always contained a de-identified subject ID, COVID-19 status, age in years and sex. The prospective study material was composed of cDNA or gDNA derived from T cells, B-cell-depleted T cells, or PBMCs. The repertoires were released in a freely available public database intended as a resource for research on the immune response to SARS-CoV-2. Samples were obtained from the ongoing ImmuneRACE study (first 160 participants) and from approximately 1,200 subjects provided by 6 global collaborators. Deeply sampled blood TCRbeta repertoires from subjects exposed to, actively infected with, or recovered from COVID-19 were included in the dataset. HLA class I and class II types, where available, came from metadata supplied by the sample provider rather than from assay-based typing.

Whole blood was collected in K2EDTA tubes by collaborating institutions according to the institutions' own protocols. For TCRbeta analysis, collaborator samples were shipped as frozen whole blood, as isolated PBMCs, or as DNA extracted from either sample type. Study-level results and caveats: The quantity of clinical and demographic metadata differed by source and by participant and was supplied without curation.

Comments on this clone: What this receptor recognizes is not known. Base qualities are not provided; no much larger clone lies one nucleotide away.

TCRbeta CDR3 regions were amplified from genomic DNA using the immunoSEQ Assay, a bias-controlled multiplex PCR. The original methods were these. The number of nucleated cells in each sample was estimated from the amplification of reference gene primers within the assay. To quantify the absolute abundance of each unique TCRbeta CDR3 rearrangement, sequence reads were collapsed and filtered. For each sample, productive Simpson clonality was calculated as the square root of Simpson's diversity index across productive rearrangements. The source is immuneACCESS, and TCRdb retained only in-frame sequences with V and J called. Part of the clones is not carried over; for the studies checked, unresolved V genes explain less than half of this, and the remainder is unexplained. D and trimming come from the DNA, and the V and J calls and clone size come from that table. Present in this sample are roughly 100,000 clones, around 87% of which were seen just once. Jointly, the top ten make up less than 20% of the sample.

According to the germline V gene (reference sequence), CDR1 reads LNHDA and CDR2 reads SQIVND. The cysteine opens and the phenylalanine closes a CDR3 of 15 amino acids. Of the read, only the CDR3 DNA is kept; its 45 bases are in frame from base 1. V is pruned by 3 bases and J by 5 bases, leaving 6 bases of the junction without a gene match. This sequence was found in a human donor in a cohort sampled during active COVID-19. What was sequenced was peripheral blood. In this chain, TRBV19 is recombined with TRBJ2-7; TRBD2 agrees with 11 junctional bases. CDR3 sequence: CASSIGSGRGNEQYF. The sequenced DNA is TGTGCCAGTAGTATCGGTAGCGGGAGGGGGAACGAGCAGTACTTC.